This T cell receptor beta chain was sequenced during a study of T cells in Graves' hyperthyroidism and ophthalmopathy. This clonotype was counted ten times or more. Antigen: not known. There were TCR beta CDR3 regions amplified from RNA transcripts. Researchers ran a first-round RT-PCR on the TCR CDR3 using the HTBI primer set. TCRdb itself ran the multiplex PCR reads through MiXCR, one entry per CDR3 protein. The data hold 330,000 or so distinct CDR3 sequences, with around 18% observed a single time. Exclusion of patients followed from uncontrolled infection, other autoimmune disease, pregnancy or lactation. In making diagnoses, clinical symptoms, serum thyroxine and TRAb, thyroid ultrasound and orbital computed tomography were all used. Out of roughly 10 ml of fresh peripheral blood came the PBMCs. General study points: Median prediction lead before ophthalmopathy onset was roughly 6 months with the model.

In germline, CDR1 is SGHKS, CDR2 YYEKEE (reference sequence). CDR3 length: 15 residues. V lost 5 bases, J lost 3 bases, and 9 bases stayed unmatched. This rearrangement joins TRBV5-5 to TRBJ2-7; 9 bases match TRBD1. This sequence originates from a woman aged 40 to 50 with Graves' ophthalmopathy. The sample was blood. This chain's CDR3 is CASSAAGQGIYEQYF. CDR3 DNA sequence: TGTGCCAGCAGTGCCGCGGGACAGGGTATCTACGAGCAGTACTTC.